Listed below are T cell receptor beta chains from one sample, sequenced in a study of blood T cell repertoires in COVID-19. Clones were sequenced by immunoSEQ multiplex PCR, and TCRdb holds only the in-frame ones, with some missing. The sample lists some 27,000 clones, approximately 67% seen once, with about a sixth in the top ten. The sequenced sample consisted of peripheral blood. Receptors were obtained from a human donor in a cohort sampled during active COVID-19. Both conserved end residues are part of each CDR3. D genes are given only for firm matches. Size is omitted from some rows. Given values are once, few, many or a class for expanded clones.

TRBV5-1	TRBD1	TRBJ1-2	-	CASSPGPGGKNYGYTF	TGCGCCAGCAGCCCGGGACCAGGGGGCAAGAACTATGGCTACACCTTC
TRBV6-5	TRBD1	TRBJ2-2	-	CASSRQGANTGELFF	TGTGCCAGCAGCCGCCAGGGGGCGAACACCGGGGAGCTGTTTTTT
TRBV19	TRBD1	TRBJ1-5	few	CASTLGQGNQPQHF	TGTGCCAGTACCTTGGGACAGGGTAATCAGCCCCAGCATTTT
TRBV18	-	TRBJ1-1	-	CASSQSRENTEAFF	TGTGCCAGCTCACAATCCAGGGAGAACACTGAAGCTTTCTTT
TRBV14	-	TRBJ2-2	-	CASSFTPGSTGELFF	TGTGCCAGCAGCTTTACTCCGGGGAGCACCGGGGAGCTGTTTTTT
TRBV7-6	TRBD1	TRBJ1-1	few	CASSARGQGNTEAFF	TGTGCCAGCAGCGCCCGAGGACAGGGGAACACTGAAGCTTTCTTT
TRBV19	-	TRBJ2-7	-	CASSMEGSYEQYF	TGTGCCAGTAGTATGGAGGGTAGCTACGAGCAGTACTTC
TRBV6-1	-	TRBJ1-4	once	CASSESWGSNEKLFF	TGTGCCAGCAGTGAGTCGTGGGGCTCGAATGAAAAACTGTTTTTT
TRBV6-2/TRBV6-3	TRBD1	TRBJ2-7	once	CASSRTGGSYEQYF	TGTGCCAGCAGCCGGACAGGCGGAAGCTACGAGCAGTACTTC
TRBV3-1/TRBV3-2	-	TRBJ2-1	few	CASSQVSVSHEQFF	TGTGCCAGCAGCCAAGTGTCAGTATCACATGAGCAGTTCTTC
TRBV7-2	-	TRBJ1-3	few	CASSLRGSAGNTIYF	TGTGCCAGCAGCCTCCGGGGGTCTGCTGGAAACACCATATATTTT
TRBV18	-	TRBJ2-3	-	CASSPARRDGTDTQYF	TGTGCCAGCTCACCCGCAAGGAGGGACGGCACAGATACGCAGTATTTT
TRBV3-1/TRBV3-2	TRBD2	TRBJ2-1	-	CASSQDSGGYNEQFF	TGTGCCAGCAGCCAAGATAGCGGGGGCTACAATGAGCAGTTCTTC
TRBV11-1	-	TRBJ2-3	-	CASSFLAGRTDTQYF	TGTGCCAGCAGCTTCCTAGCAGGTCGGACAGATACGCAGTATTTT
TRBV15	-	TRBJ2-5	-	CATSRDRGGQNF	TGTGCCACCAGCAGAGATCGTGGCGGCCAAAACTTC
TRBV19	TRBD1	TRBJ1-6	-	CASSMNRGSSPLHF	TGTGCCAGTAGTATGAACAGGGGGAGTTCACCCCTCCACTTT
TRBV19	-	TRBJ1-4	-	CASAGLGEKLFF	TGTGCCAGTGCAGGGTTGGGAGAAAAACTGTTTTTT
TRBV4-3	TRBD2	TRBJ2-1	once	CASSQDGTTYNEQFF	TGCGCCAGCAGCCAGGACGGGACTACCTACAATGAGCAGTTCTTC
TRBV7-2	TRBD2	TRBJ2-7	-	CASSLNSGTYEQYF	TGTGCCAGCAGCCTCAACAGCGGGACCTACGAGCAGTACTTC
TRBV5-6	-	TRBJ2-3	-	CASSPSGGNTDTQYF	TGTGCCAGCAGCCCATCGGGGGGCAACACAGATACGCAGTATTTT
TRBV5-4	-	TRBJ2-2	few	CASSTGIANTGELFF	TGTGCCAGCAGCACAGGGATTGCGAACACCGGGGAGCTGTTTTTT
TRBV5-6	TRBD1	TRBJ2-2	many	CASSVVRDRGFGELFF	TGTGCCAGCAGCGTTGTCCGGGACAGGGGGTTTGGGGAGCTGTTTTTT
TRBV12-3/TRBV12-4	-	TRBJ2-5	-	CASGEQGGKTQYF	TGTGCCAGCGGGGAGCAGGGCGGGAAGACCCAGTACTTC
TRBV7-9	-	TRBJ2-7	-	CASSQEVTGSYEQYF	TGTGCCAGCAGCCAAGAGGTCACAGGATCCTACGAGCAGTACTTC
TRBV6-6	TRBD1	TRBJ1-4	-	CASSPGQGSEKLFF	TGTGCCAGCAGTCCGGGACAGGGCTCTGAAAAACTGTTTTTT
TRBV7-9	TRBD1	TRBJ2-5	-	CASSLAGQGNGGETQYF	TGTGCCAGCAGCTTAGCGGGACAGGGAAACGGTGGAGAGACCCAGTACTTC
TRBV7-9	TRBD2	TRBJ2-3	-	CASSLMGGVTDTQYF	TGTGCCAGCAGCCTCATGGGAGGGGTCACAGATACGCAGTATTTT
TRBV13	TRBD1	TRBJ1-5	-	CASSFGTANQPQHF	TGTGCCAGCAGTTTTGGGACAGCAAATCAGCCCCAGCATTTT
TRBV19	-	TRBJ1-2	-	CASSIITGDYGYTF	TGTGCCAGTAGTATCATAACAGGAGACTATGGCTACACCTTC
TRBV7-9	TRBD2	TRBJ2-7	few	CASSFAGLRYEQYF	TGTGCCAGCAGCTTTGCGGGACTACGGTACGAGCAGTACTTC
TRBV11-2	TRBD2	TRBJ2-1	-	CASSPTPAGGGNEQFF	TGTGCCAGCAGCCCGACCCCAGCGGGAGGGGGGAATGAGCAGTTCTTC
TRBV27	-	TRBJ1-2	few	CASSLDMTMVGYTF	TGTGCCAGCAGTTTAGACATGACGATGGTTGGCTACACCTTC
TRBV2	TRBD2	TRBJ2-5	-	CASLELTGTIQETQYF	TGTGCCAGTCTAGAACTAACTGGGACTATCCAAGAGACCCAGTACTTC
TRBV3-1/TRBV3-2	TRBD1	TRBJ1-2	few	CASSSRQGGGYGYTF	TGTGCCAGCAGCAGTCGACAGGGTGGCGGCTATGGCTACACCTTC
TRBV6-5	-	TRBJ2-5	-	CASARGTPGTQYF	TGTGCCAGCGCCCGGGGGACCCCGGGGACCCAGTACTTC
TRBV7-6	TRBD2	TRBJ2-3	few	CASSLTPGGFTDTQYF	TGTGCCAGCAGCTTAACTCCGGGAGGCTTCACAGATACGCAGTATTTT
TRBV4-3	-	TRBJ1-5	-	CASSQERFSNQPQHF	TGCGCCAGCAGCCAAGAACGGTTTAGCAATCAGCCCCAGCATTTT
TRBV19	TRBD1	TRBJ1-4	-	CASNHDRAENEKLFF	TGTGCCAGTAACCACGACAGGGCGGAAAATGAAAAACTGTTTTTT
TRBV21-1	-	TRBJ1-5	-	CASSLDKAQMVVENQPQHF	TGTGCCAGCTCCCTTGATAAGGCTCAAATGGTCGTGGAGAATCAGCCCCAGCATTTT
TRBV6-5	-	TRBJ1-6	once	CASSTGQYNSPLHF	TGTGCCAGCAGCACCGGACAATATAATTCACCCCTCCACTTT
TRBV28	TRBD1	TRBJ1-4	-	CASRQGGNEKLFF	TGTGCCAGCCGACAGGGAGGAAATGAAAAACTGTTTTTT
TRBV20-1	-	TRBJ2-2	few	CSASLQITGELFF	TGCAGTGCTAGTTTACAGATCACCGGGGAGCTGTTTTTT
TRBV19	-	TRBJ1-5	-	CASSNQEYQPQHF	TGTGCCAGTAGTAATCAAGAGTATCAGCCCCAGCATTTT
TRBV7-8	-	TRBJ2-3	-	CASSFGNTDTQYF	TGTGCCAGCAGCTTCGGGAACACAGATACGCAGTATTTT
TRBV5-6	-	TRBJ1-1	once	CASSLPTGLLNTEAFF	TGTGCCAGCAGCTTACCGACAGGCCTACTGAACACTGAAGCTTTCTTT
TRBV28	TRBD1	TRBJ2-7	-	CASRSQTGTGIYEQYF	TGTGCCAGCAGGTCTCAGACCGGGACAGGGATCTACGAGCAGTACTTC
TRBV4-3	-	TRBJ2-5	many	CASSQAGYETQYF	TGCGCCAGCAGCCAAGCAGGGTACGAGACCCAGTACTTC
TRBV14	TRBD1	TRBJ2-5	-	CASSQVRGTGDRTQYF	TGTGCCAGCAGCCAAGTGAGAGGGACAGGGGATCGGACCCAGTACTTC
TRBV5-3	TRBD2	TRBJ2-7	-	CARSLVRGLAGGLWEQYF	TGTGCCAGAAGCTTGGTTAGGGGATTAGCGGGAGGTTTATGGGAGCAGTACTTC
TRBV2	TRBD1	TRBJ1-5	-	CASTPGQYNQPQHF	TGTGCCAGCACTCCGGGACAGTACAATCAGCCCCAGCATTTT
TRBV2	TRBD1	TRBJ1-1	-	CASGGQGTGEAFF	TGTGCCAGCGGGGGACAGGGGACTGGTGAAGCTTTCTTT
TRBV2	TRBD1	TRBJ2-5	-	CASSEVTGEYQETQYF	TGTGCCAGCAGTGAAGTGACAGGGGAGTACCAAGAGACCCAGTACTTC
TRBV6-5	-	TRBJ2-1	-	CASKRDRSYNEQFF	TGTGCCAGCAAGCGGGACAGGTCCTACAATGAGCAGTTCTTC
TRBV6-1	TRBD1	TRBJ1-2	once	CASSVFLGTGSSNYGYTF	TGTGCCAGCAGTGTGTTCTTGGGGACAGGGTCCTCTAACTATGGCTACACCTTC
TRBV18	-	TRBJ2-2	-	CASSRQRSTGELFF	TGTGCCAGCTCACGGCAGCGGAGCACCGGGGAGCTGTTTTTT